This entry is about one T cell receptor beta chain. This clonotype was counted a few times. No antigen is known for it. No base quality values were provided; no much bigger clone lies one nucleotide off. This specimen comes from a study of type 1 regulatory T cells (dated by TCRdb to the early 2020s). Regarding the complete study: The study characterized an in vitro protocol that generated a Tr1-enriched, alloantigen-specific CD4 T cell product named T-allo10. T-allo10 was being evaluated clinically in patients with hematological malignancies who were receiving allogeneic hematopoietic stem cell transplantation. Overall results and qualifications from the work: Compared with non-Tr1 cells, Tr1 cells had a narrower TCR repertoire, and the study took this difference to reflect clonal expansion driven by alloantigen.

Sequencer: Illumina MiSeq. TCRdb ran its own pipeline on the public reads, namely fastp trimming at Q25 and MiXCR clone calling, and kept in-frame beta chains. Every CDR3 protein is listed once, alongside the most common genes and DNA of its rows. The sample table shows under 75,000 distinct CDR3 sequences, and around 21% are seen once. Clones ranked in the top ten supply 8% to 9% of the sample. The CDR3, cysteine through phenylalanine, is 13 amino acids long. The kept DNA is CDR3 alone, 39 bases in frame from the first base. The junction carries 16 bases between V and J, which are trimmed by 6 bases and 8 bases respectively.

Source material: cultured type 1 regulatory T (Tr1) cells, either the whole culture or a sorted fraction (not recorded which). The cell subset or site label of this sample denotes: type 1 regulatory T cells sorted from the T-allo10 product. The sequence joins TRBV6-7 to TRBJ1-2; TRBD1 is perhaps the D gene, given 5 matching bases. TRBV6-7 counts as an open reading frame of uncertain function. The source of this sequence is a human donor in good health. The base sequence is TGTGCCAGCAGCCCGCAGGGTTTTAGGGGCTACACCTTC. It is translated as CASSPQGFRGYTF.